This T cell receptor beta chain appears in the sequencing data of a study of shared clonotypes between healthy human individuals (dated by TCRdb to about 2020). Regarding the complete study: Three men and a couple of women, aged 18 to 49 years, made up the cohort. To estimate repertoire size and how much clonotypes are shared between individuals, the study performed deep sequencing of blood TCR repertoires from a few healthy adults. Per donor, three plates each were used for CD4 naive and CD4 memory, two for CD8 naive, and one for CD8 memory. Between about 0.8 and 8.9 billion PBMCs per donor were obtained by leukapheresis. To increase sequencing depth and limit assay-specific biases, different laboratories used diverse techniques to prepare libraries and sequence TCR repertoires. General study outcomes and caveats: Sampling was limited to blood, and TCR repertoires in tissue likely differ from TCR repertoires in blood. Naive subsets generally had larger estimated clonotype richness than memory subsets did. Compared with non-shared clonotypes, the clonotypes found in all four sorted-subset donors had higher generation probabilities. Sharing across several donors was observed for around 5% of naive CD4, under 4% of naive CD8, over 2% of memory CD4, and 0.4% of memory CD8 clonotypes. Because the study included a small number of donors, the genetic and exposure-history diversity represented was limited. Incomplete sequencing was indicated by rarefaction of sorted-subset datasets, despite the large sequencing depth. Pairwise subsampling indicated that sequencing depth was expected to affect the degree of clonotype sharing among donors.

CDR3 length: 16 amino acids, cysteine to phenylalanine. Of all the DNA, just the CDR3 is kept, 48 bases in frame from base 1. Trimming at the junction amounts to 5 bases on V and 5 bases on J, and the germline ends lie 22 bases apart. CDR1 LNHDA and CDR2 SQIVND are derived from the germline V gene (reference sequence). TCR CDR3 regions were amplified from genomic DNA by multiplex PCR using the deep immunoSEQ assay. For each cell subset, the extracted genomic DNA was distributed evenly across all wells of several immunoSEQ 96-well plates, and each plate served as one replicate. For sorted subsets, around 200 ng genomic DNA, equal to 30,000 or so T cell genomes, was loaded into each replicate PCR. Purified libraries were quantified with a Qubit 3.0 fluorometer, sized on a Bioanalyzer 2100, and re-quantified with the KAPA Library Quantification kit. Every immunoSEQ 96-well plate was sequenced on a separate single-read 150-cycle Illumina NextSeq 550 flow cell. The original methods were these. Because the immunoSEQ output held only junctional sequences and lacked quality scores, the filtering could not match the filtering applied to full-length reads. Sequences were annotated with PyIR, a Python wrapper for IgBLAST v1.9, and V/J genes and CDR3 were assigned using IMGT germline references. Reads were removed for weak V/J assignments (E-value above 1e-6), missing CDR3, stop codons, out-of-frame junctions, or ambiguous translated residues. V3J clonotypes were defined by identical inferred V gene, J gene, and CDR3 amino acid sequence. Percentage overlap between repertoires was computed as shared unique clonotypes divided by the size of the smaller repertoire. Three approaches were used to assess repertoire richness: RTK rarefaction, the Chao1 estimator, and Recon v2.1 estimates of unobserved clonotypes. OLGA was used to compute generation probabilities for all TCRbeta clonotypes that the gDNA method yielded from a few donors. What TCRdb holds here is the immuneACCESS table cut down to in-frame rearrangements. Part of the clones is not present; checked against another copy, under half of the missing clones reflect an unresolved V gene, and the others are unexplained. Clonal size and the V and J genes are those of that table, whereas D and trimming came from the DNA. The sample table records some 1,400,000 clones; roughly 96% of these occur just once. The ten largest account for more than 0.9% of the sample.

The donors were healthy, HIV-negative adults with no recently reported acute infections or vaccinations. All donors were Caucasian adults living in Nashville, Tennessee, USA. Magnetic negative selection was used to enrich CD4+ T cells, after which naive cells were positively selected on CD45RA and the negative fraction became the memory subset. After blood collection by leukapheresis, PBMCs were isolated using Ficoll-Histopaque density gradient centrifugation and then cryopreserved in the vapor phase of liquid nitrogen. Analytical flow cytometry was used to check the purity and quantity of each magnetically sorted T cell population. Each sorted fraction had its genomic DNA isolated and then quantified by UV absorbance on a Nanodrop 2000c. On this clone itself: Its antigen remains undetermined. One base away there is no much larger clone; base qualities are not given.

This sequence was found in a young man in good health. Recombination connected TRBV19 to TRBJ2-7; TRBD1 is a possible D gene, resting on 9 matching bases. Sequenced material: naive CD4+ T cells sorted from blood. The sample's cell subset or site label, in plain terms: CD45RA+ positively selected. The encoded CDR3 is CASSPRQGVAGHEQYF. The base sequence is TGTGCCAGTAGTCCACGACAGGGGGTAGCGGGGCACGAGCAGTACTTC.